Below are 25 T cell receptor beta chains sequenced from a single sample in a study of tumor-infiltrating lymphocytes in primary liver carcinoma. Unsorted whole blood supplied the RNA, and germline DNA was extracted too. With a constant-region primer, TCR beta cDNA was made from around 520 ng of total RNA. Three nested multiplex PCR rounds, a slightly modified ARM-PCR method, built the TCR beta libraries. Amplification in the first two PCR rounds was performed using TRBV1-TRBV30 forward primers and a C-beta reverse primer for about 10 cycles each. TCRdb passed the multiplex PCR reads through MiXCR, listing each CDR3 protein once. The repertoire holds about 320,000 distinct CDR3 sequences, approximately 60% seen once, with approximately 9.4% in the top ten. Input material: peripheral blood. The receptors derive from a man aged 35-49 years with primary liver carcinoma and hepatitis B virus infection.

Concerning this clonotype itself: A single base separates this from a much larger clone, so it may be a read error. The rearrangement uses TRBV10-3 and TRBJ2-5; 8 bases line up with TRBD1. CDR1 and CDR2 from the germline V gene are ENHRY and SYGVKD. J lost 5 bases, V lost 2 bases, and 7 bases had no gene match. CDR3 size: 15 residues. CDR3 residues: CAISEVQGDVETQYF. CDR3 DNA sequence: TGTGCCATCAGTGAGGTACAGGGGGATGTGGAGACCCAGTACTTC.

This clonotype occurred once. Possible read error: a much larger clone is one base away. V usage is TRBV4-2 and J usage is TRBJ2-1; D perhaps matches TRBD1 (6 bases). The CDR3 has 16 residues. CDR1 is LGHNA and CDR2 is YNFKEQ in the germline V gene. Trimming cost V 0 bases and J 15 bases, with 24 bases left between them. The CDR3: CASSQEDSFPASLLFF. DNA for the CDR3: TGTGCCAGCAGCCAAGAGGACAGTTTCCCCGCTTCTTTACTGTTCTTC.

Concerning this clonotype: One end of the junction does not line up with germline, which may come from a read error. The rearrangement joins TRBV6-5 to TRBJ2-1; TRBD2 agrees at 7 bases. Germline V gene sequence: CDR1 MNHEY, CDR2 SVGAGI. This CDR3 region has 13 residues. The CDR3 region has the DNA TGTGCCAGCAGTAGCGGGACCTACAATGGGCAGTTCTTT. This encodes CASSSGTYNGQFF.

The table lists this clonotype with a count of one. A much more abundant neighbour one base away suggests this may be a read error. The chain carries TRBV4-2 and TRBJ1-6, with a weak D call TRBD1 (5 bases). The CDR3 runs 16 residues. V gave up 0 bases and J gave up 13 bases, with 19 bases separating them. Germline CDR1 reads LGHNA; CDR2 reads YNFKEQ. CDR3 sequence reads: CASSQDPGALGVPLHF. DNA for the CDR3: TGTGCCAGCAGCCAAGATCCCGGGGCCCTGGGGGTGCCCCTCCACTTT.

For this clonotype: Just one base apart from a much larger clone, this may be a read error. The rearrangement uses TRBV29-1 and TRBJ2-3; TRBD2 is a possible D gene (5 bases). Per germline, CDR1 SQVTM and CDR2 ANQGSEA. This CDR3 has 14 residues. The CDR3 DNA sequence: TGCGGCGCCCGTCCCGGCGGGAGCACAGATACGCAGTATTTT. It translates to CGARPGGSTDTQYF.

Comment on this clonotype: A much bigger clone sits one base away, suggesting this may be a read error. V gene TRBV6-1 combines with J gene TRBJ1-6; possibly TRBD1 for D (5 bases). This CDR3 contains 15 residues. The germline V gene has CDR1 MNHNS and CDR2 SASEGT. CDR3 in amino acids: CVSSYMDTENSPLHF. The CDR3 nucleotides are TGTGTCAGCAGTTACATGGACACGGAGAATTCACCCCTCCACTTT.

The chain recombines TRBV2 with TRBJ2-7; TRBD1 matches 9 bases. Losses at the gene ends were 6 bases for V and 3 bases for J; bases not matched to a gene: 6. Germline CDR1 and CDR2: SNHLY and FYNNEI. The CDR3 loop spans 14 amino acids. DNA for the CDR3: TGTGCCAGCAGCCGACAGGGGGGTCTCTACGAGCAGTACTTC. This gives the protein CASSRQGGLYEQYF.

This clonotype was counted only a few times. The CDR3 sequence: CASSLLPGQGHYEQYF. The CDR3 DNA is TGTGCCAGCAGTTTACTCCCGGGACAGGGGCACTACGAGCAGTACTTC. The chain couples TRBV28 to TRBJ2-7; 10 nucleotides match TRBD1. The V and J ends lost 2 bases and 3 bases, in that order; junction bases with no gene match: 7. Germline values: CDR1 MDHEN, CDR2 SYDVKM. This CDR3 has 16 residues.

Comments on this clonotype: A junction end diverges from the germline sequence, so it may reflect a read error. The J gene is TRBJ2-3, the V gene TRBV4-1, with D perhaps assigned TRBD1 or TRBD2 (5 bases each). Germline CDR1 and CDR2: MGHRA and YSYEKL. The CDR3 is 14 amino acids. The CDR3 loop reads CATAGTEITDTRYF. DNA for the CDR3: TGCGCCACCGCCGGGACGGAAATCACAGATACGCGGTATTTT.

This clonotype was detected only a few times. This rearrangement joins TRBV6-1 to TRBJ2-5, with 7 bases aligning to TRBD2. The CDR3 covers 15 residues. Germline CDR1 is MNHNS and CDR2 is SASEGT. The V segment lost 5 bases and the J segment 4 bases; nucleotides outside the gene matches: 10. The CDR3 is CASSWGRGEGETQYF. The CDR3 coding sequence is TGTGCCAGCAGTTGGGGGAGGGGAGAGGGAGAGACCCAGTACTTC.

This clonotype was seen ten or more times. The V call is TRBV29-1, the J call TRBJ2-1; possibly TRBD2 for D (6 bases). CDR3 size: 13 residues. The germline gives CDR1 SQVTM, CDR2 ANQGSEA. The V end lost 3 bases, the J end lost 5 bases, and 11 bases lay between the germline ends. CDR3 DNA sequence: TGCAGCGTTGAGCCTCCGGGGGACAATGAGCAGTTCTTC. This translates into CSVEPPGDNEQFF.

With respect to this clonotype: This clone may be a read error of a much larger clone one base away. The chain recombines TRBV12-3 or TRBV12-4 with TRBJ1-1, with unresolved D. Trimming took 7 bases from V and 1 from J, leaving 10 bases between them. There are 13 residues in the CDR3. CDR3 bases: TGTGCCAGCACTAGGATGGGGAACACTGAAGCTTTCTTT. Translated, it gives CASTRMGNTEAFF.

The gene calls are TRBV7-8 and TRBJ2-7; no definite D call. Looked up from germline, CDR1 is SGHVS and CDR2 is FQNEAQ. V shed 4 bases and J shed 0 bases, with 19 bases lying between them. This CDR3 comprises 17 residues. This chain's CDR3 is CASSSTSHGASSYEQYF. The CDR3 DNA reads TGTGCCAGCAGCTCCACCTCTCACGGTGCGAGCTCCTACGAGCAGTACTTC.

Notes on this clonotype: Without the conserved terminal phenylalanine or tryptophan, this CDR3 likely stems from a read error. The chain uses TRBV29-1 and TRBJ2-7; D is ambiguous. The germline V and J ends were trimmed by 4 bases and 0 bases, with 16 bases remaining between them. The CDR3 has 15 residues. Germline-derived CDR1 and CDR2 are SQVTM and ANQGSEA. The CDR3 reads CSVAGVHQSSYEQYS. Here the CDR3 DNA reads TGCAGCGTTGCTGGTGTGCATCAGAGCTCCTACGAGCAGTACTCC.

Notes on this clonotype: One junction end does not reproduce the germline sequence, and a read error may be involved. The chain carries TRBV12-3 or TRBV12-4 and TRBJ2-7; perhaps TRBD1 as D (5 bases). The CDR3 length is 12 residues. The CDR3 region has the DNA TGTGTCAGCAATTCAGGGTCCTACGAGCAGTACTTC. The encoded protein is CVSNSGSYEQYF.

To note about this clonotype: The germline gene is not matched at one end of the junction; a read error may be the cause. V and J are TRBV12-3 or TRBV12-4 and TRBJ1-5, with TRBD1 matching over 9 bases. The CDR3 length is 20 residues. DNA of the CDR3: TGTGCCAACAGTTTAAGCGTCGGGACAGGGAATGTTTTGGGGAATCAGCCCCAGCATTTT. Protein: CANSLSVGTGNVLGNQPQHF.

This clonotype ranks as medium-sized. The rearrangement joins TRBV29-1 to TRBJ1-1, with 10 positions matching TRBD1. J lost 4 bases, V lost 4 bases, and 9 bases had no gene match. The CDR3 runs to 15 residues. The germline gives CDR1 SQVTM, CDR2 ANQGSEA. CDR3 region: CSVAGRDRGGTEAFF. CDR3 nucleotide sequence: TGCAGCGTTGCTGGCCGGGACAGGGGTGGCACTGAAGCTTTCTTT.

To note about this clonotype: As the CDR3 is not closed by the conserved phenylalanine or tryptophan, this likely results from a read error. The chain has TRBV6-2 or TRBV6-3 and TRBJ1-3; 7 bases agree with TRBD1. Germline V gene lookup returns CDR1 MNHEY and CDR2 SVGEGT. This CDR3 contains 15 residues. CDR3 loop: CASSYTGQAGNTIYS. In DNA, the CDR3 is TGTGCCAGTAGTTACACCGGACAGGCTGGAAACACCATATATTCT.

Points on this clonotype: A much larger clonotype is one base distant, so this may be a read error. This rearrangement joins TRBV29-1 to TRBJ1-5, with D unclear. From germline, CDR1 is SQVTM and CDR2 ANQGSEA. The CDR3 loop spans 12 amino acids. Between the trimmed V and J ends, which lost 8 bases and 5 bases, there was a span of 13 bases. This CDR3 reads CSIAGGDQPQHF. DNA for the CDR3: TGCAGCATTGCGGGCGGGGATCAGCCCCAGCATTTT.

CDR3 coding DNA: TGTGCCAGCAGCTTGGAAAGCACCGGGGAGCTGTTTTTT. Encoded protein: CASSLESTGELFF. V gene TRBV13 combines with J gene TRBJ2-2; D uncertain. V was shortened by 3 bases and J by 4 bases, with 6 bases between the two germline ends. Germline assignment: CDR1 PRHDT and CDR2 FYEKMQ (reference sequence). The CDR3 has 13 residues.

Details on this clonotype: It may be a read error: a sequence one base away is much more abundant. J is TRBJ1-2 and V is TRBV4-1; the D gene is possibly TRBD1 (5 bases). There are 14 residues in the CDR3. Trimming took off 4 bases at V and 3 bases at J, with 12 bases between the two ends. CDR1 MGHRA and CDR2 YSYEKL come from the germline V gene. CDR3 in DNA: TGCGCCAGCAGCCTAGGAATACAGGACTATGGCTACACCTTC. This gives the protein CASSLGIQDYGYTF.

On this clonotype: Being one base from a much bigger clone, this may be a read error. This chain joins TRBV4-3 and TRBJ2-3; D perhaps matches TRBD1 (6 bases). The CDR3 sequence is 16 residues long. Per the germline V gene, CDR1 is LGHNA and CDR2 is YSLEER. The CDR3 region is CASSQDRQAFTDMQYF. Written as DNA, the CDR3 is TGCGCCAGCAGCCAAGACCGACAGGCCTTCACAGATATGCAGTATTTT.

Remarks on this clonotype: A clone one base away is much larger, so this may be a read error. The CDR3 reads CSARQSYGYTF. The CDR3 nucleotides are TGCAGCGCGCGACAGAGCTATGGCTACACCTTC. V is TRBV29-1 and J is TRBJ1-2; TRBD1 is a possible D gene (5 bases). The germline V gene has CDR1 SQVTM and CDR2 ANQGSEA. V was shortened by 7 bases and J by 4 bases, with 10 bases between the two germline ends. The CDR3 runs to 11 residues.

V is TRBV5-1 and J is TRBJ2-5; D may match TRBD1 or TRBD2 (6 bases each). Trimming left V 4 bases short and J 4 bases short, with 14 bases between. Germline V gene sequence: CDR1 SGHRS, CDR2 YFSETQ. The CDR3 has 14 amino acids. The CDR3 nucleotides are TGCGCCAGCAGCATACCACAGGGAGGAGAGACCCAGTACTTC. Its translation is CASSIPQGGETQYF. Together with reference TRBV5-1 and TRBJ2-5, the CDR3 gives the full variable domain: KAGVTQTPRYLIKTRGQQVTLSCSPISGHRSVSWYQQTPGQGLQFLFEYFSETQRNKGNFPGRFSGRQFSNSRSEMNVSTLELGDSALYLCASSIPQGGETQYFGPGTRLLVL.

In regard to this clonotype: An end of the junction does not agree with germline; a read error may underlie this. J is TRBJ2-7 and V is TRBV12-3 or TRBV12-4; 8 bases agree with TRBD2. This CDR3 is built from 14 residues. In nucleotides, the CDR3 is TGTGTCAGCAGTTTATTCGGGAGGGGCCTCGAGCAGTACTTC. Translated, it gives CVSSLFGRGLEQYF.